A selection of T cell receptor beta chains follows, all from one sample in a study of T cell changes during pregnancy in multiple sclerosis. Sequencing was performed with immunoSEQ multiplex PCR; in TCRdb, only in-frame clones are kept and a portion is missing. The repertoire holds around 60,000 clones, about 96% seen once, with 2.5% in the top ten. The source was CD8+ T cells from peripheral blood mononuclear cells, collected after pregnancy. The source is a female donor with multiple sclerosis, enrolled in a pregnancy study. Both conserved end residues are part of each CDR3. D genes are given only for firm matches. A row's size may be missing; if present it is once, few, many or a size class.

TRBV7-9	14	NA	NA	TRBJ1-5	CASSPRWRVRPQHF	TGTGCCAGCAGCCCAAGGTGGAGGGTCCGGCCCCAGCATTTT
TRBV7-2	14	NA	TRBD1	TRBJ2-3	CASRTPGQPATQYF	TGTGCCAGCAGAACTCCGGGACAGCCTGCGACGCAGTATTTT
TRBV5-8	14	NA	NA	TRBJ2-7	CASSLAPSAYEQYF	TGTGCCAGCAGCTTGGCCCCCTCGGCCTACGAGCAGTACTTC
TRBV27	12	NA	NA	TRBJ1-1	CASSLVGTEAFF	TGTGCCAGCAGTTTGGTCGGCACTGAAGCTTTCTTT
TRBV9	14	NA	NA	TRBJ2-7	CASSVTTVGDEQYF	TGTGCCAGCAGCGTTACGACAGTTGGTGACGAGCAGTACTTC
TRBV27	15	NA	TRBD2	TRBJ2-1	CASSLGLAGLNEQFF	TGTGCCAGCAGTTTGGGACTAGCGGGACTCAATGAGCAGTTCTTC
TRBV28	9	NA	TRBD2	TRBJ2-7	CASGGERYF	TGTGCCAGCGGGGGGGAGCGGTACTTC
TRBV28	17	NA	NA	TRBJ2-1	CASSFFSRGSNNNEQFF	TGTGCCAGCAGTTTTTTTAGTCGGGGATCAAACAACAATGAGCAGTTCTTC
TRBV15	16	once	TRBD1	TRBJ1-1	CATRGGQGRANTEAFF	TGTGCCACCAGAGGGGGACAGGGAAGGGCAAACACTGAAGCTTTCTTT
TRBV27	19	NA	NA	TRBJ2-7	CASSLSPLALTSGGYEQYF	TGTGCCAGCAGTTTATCCCCCTTGGCCCTTACTAGTGGAGGCTACGAGCAGTACTTC
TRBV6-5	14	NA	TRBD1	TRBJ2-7	CASRYRTGGDEQYF	TGTGCCAGCAGGTACAGGACAGGGGGAGACGAGCAGTACTTC
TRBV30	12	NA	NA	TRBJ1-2	CAWSVDRLDYTF	TGTGCCTGGAGTGTAGACAGGTTAGACTACACCTTC
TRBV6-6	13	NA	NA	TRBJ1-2	CASSYSTVLSYTF	TGTGCCAGCAGTTACTCGACAGTCTTGAGCTACACCTTC
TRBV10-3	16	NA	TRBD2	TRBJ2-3	CAISESTGGPTDTQYF	TGTGCCATCAGTGAGTCGACGGGAGGGCCGACAGATACGCAGTATTTT
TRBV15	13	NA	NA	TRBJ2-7	CATSRPPVYEQYF	TGTGCCACCAGTCGTCCTCCTGTGTACGAGCAGTACTTC
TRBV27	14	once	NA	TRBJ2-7	CASSYGPGVYEQYF	TGTGCCAGCAGTTACGGGCCAGGGGTCTACGAGCAGTACTTC
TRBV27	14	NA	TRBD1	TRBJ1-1	CASSPGQGVAEAFF	TGTGCCAGCAGTCCGGGACAGGGGGTCGCTGAAGCTTTCTTT
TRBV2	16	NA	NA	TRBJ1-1	CASSEDRGGMNTEAFF	TGTGCCAGCAGTGAAGACCGGGGAGGGATGAACACTGAAGCTTTCTTT
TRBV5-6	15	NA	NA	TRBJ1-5	CASSFKGMANQPQHF	TGTGCCAGCAGCTTCAAGGGGATGGCGAATCAGCCCCAGCATTTT
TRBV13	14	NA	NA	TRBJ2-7	CTSSSRDKTYEQYF	TGTACCAGCAGCAGCCGGGACAAAACTTACGAGCAGTACTTC
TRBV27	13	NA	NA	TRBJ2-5	CASIGGMGETQYF	TGTGCCAGCATCGGCGGGATGGGGGAGACCCAGTACTTC